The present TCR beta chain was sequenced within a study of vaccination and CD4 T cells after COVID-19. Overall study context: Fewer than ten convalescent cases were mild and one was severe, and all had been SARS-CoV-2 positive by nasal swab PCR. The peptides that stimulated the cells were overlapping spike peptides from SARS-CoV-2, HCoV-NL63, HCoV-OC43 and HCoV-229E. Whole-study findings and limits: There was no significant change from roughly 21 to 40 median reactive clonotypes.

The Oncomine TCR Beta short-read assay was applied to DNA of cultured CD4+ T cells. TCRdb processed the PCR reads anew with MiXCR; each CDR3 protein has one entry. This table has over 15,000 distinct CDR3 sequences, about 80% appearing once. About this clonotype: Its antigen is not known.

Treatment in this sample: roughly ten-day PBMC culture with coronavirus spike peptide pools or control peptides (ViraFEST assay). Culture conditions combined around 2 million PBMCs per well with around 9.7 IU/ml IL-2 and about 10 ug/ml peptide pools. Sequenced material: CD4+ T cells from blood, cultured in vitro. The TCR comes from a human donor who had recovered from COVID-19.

Here the CDR3 DNA reads TGCAGCGGCTATCATGATGACAGGTCTGGCTACACCTTC. Its translation is CSGYHDDRSGYTF. The chain is built from TRBV29-1 and TRBJ1-2; tentatively, D is TRBD1 (6 bases). Germline assignment: CDR1 SQVTM and CDR2 ANQGSEA. The V and J ends lost 7 bases and 7 bases respectively, with 19 bases between them. The CDR3 contains 13 residues.